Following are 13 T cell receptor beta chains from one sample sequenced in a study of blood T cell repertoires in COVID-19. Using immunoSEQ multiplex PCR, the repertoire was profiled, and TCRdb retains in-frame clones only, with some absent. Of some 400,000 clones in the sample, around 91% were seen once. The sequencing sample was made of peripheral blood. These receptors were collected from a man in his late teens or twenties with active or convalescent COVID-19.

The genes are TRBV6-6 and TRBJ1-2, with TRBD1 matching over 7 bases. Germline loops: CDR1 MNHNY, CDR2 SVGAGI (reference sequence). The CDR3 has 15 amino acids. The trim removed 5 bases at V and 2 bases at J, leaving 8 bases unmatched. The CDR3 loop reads CASSMDSQGNYGYTF. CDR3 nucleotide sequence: TGTGCCAGCAGTATGGACTCACAGGGGAACTATGGCTACACCTTC.

CDR3 in DNA: TGCGCCAGCAGCTTGGAAGGGACTAGCGTTTACGAGCAGTACTTC. It codes for CASSLEGTSVYEQYF. The chain employs TRBV5-1 and TRBJ2-7; 10 bases agree with TRBD2. This CDR3 comprises 15 residues. Germline V gene sequence: CDR1 SGHRS, CDR2 YFSETQ. V shed 0 bases and J 4 bases; nucleotides not matched to a gene: 4.

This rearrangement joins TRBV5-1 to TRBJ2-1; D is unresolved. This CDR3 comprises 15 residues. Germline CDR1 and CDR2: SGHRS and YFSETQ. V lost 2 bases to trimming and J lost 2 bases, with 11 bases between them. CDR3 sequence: CASSFSSRAYNEQFF. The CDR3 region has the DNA TGCGCCAGCAGCTTTAGTAGCCGCGCCTACAATGAGCAGTTCTTC.

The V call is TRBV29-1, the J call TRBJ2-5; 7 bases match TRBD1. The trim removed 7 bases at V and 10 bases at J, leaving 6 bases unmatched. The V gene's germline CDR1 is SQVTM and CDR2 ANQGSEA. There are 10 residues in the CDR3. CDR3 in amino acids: CSGYRGGQYF. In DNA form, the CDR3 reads TGCAGCGGCTACAGGGGTGGCCAGTACTTC.

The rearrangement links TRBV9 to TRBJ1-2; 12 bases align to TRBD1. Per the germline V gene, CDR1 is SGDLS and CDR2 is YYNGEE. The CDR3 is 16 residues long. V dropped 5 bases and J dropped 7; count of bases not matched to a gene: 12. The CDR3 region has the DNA TGTGCCAGCAGTCCGGGACAGGGGGCCCTCGAGGGTGGCTACACCTTC. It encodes CASSPGQGALEGGYTF.

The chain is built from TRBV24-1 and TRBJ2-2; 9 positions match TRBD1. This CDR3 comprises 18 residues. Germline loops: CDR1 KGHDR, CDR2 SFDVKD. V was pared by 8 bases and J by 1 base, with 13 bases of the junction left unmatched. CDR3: CATTRGGTGIGNTGELFF. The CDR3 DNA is TGTGCCACCACCCGGGGCGGGACAGGGATCGGGAACACCGGGGAGCTGTTTTTT.

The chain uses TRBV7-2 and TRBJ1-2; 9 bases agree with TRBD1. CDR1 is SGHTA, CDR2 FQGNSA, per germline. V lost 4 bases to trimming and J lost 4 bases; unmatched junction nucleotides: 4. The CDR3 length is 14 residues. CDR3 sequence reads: CASSSTTGGYGYTF. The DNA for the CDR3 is TGTGCCAGCAGCTCGACGACAGGGGGCTATGGCTACACCTTC.

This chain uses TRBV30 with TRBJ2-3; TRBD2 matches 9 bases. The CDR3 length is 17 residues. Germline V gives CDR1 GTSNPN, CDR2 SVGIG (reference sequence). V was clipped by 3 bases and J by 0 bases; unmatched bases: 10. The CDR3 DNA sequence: TGTGCCTGGAGAGCCCGACTAGCGGAATCCAGCACAGATACGCAGTATTTT. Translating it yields CAWRARLAESSTDTQYF.

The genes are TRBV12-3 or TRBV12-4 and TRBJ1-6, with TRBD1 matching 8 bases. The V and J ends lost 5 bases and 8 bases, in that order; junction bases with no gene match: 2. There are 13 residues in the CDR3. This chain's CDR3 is CASSPTGDSPLHF. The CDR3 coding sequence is TGTGCCAGCAGTCCGACAGGGGATTCACCCCTCCACTTT.

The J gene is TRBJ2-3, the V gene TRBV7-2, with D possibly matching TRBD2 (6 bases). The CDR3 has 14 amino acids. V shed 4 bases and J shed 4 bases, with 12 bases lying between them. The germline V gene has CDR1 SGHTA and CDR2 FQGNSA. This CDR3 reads CASSSPAGSDTQYF. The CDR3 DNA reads TGTGCCAGCAGCTCCCCGGCGGGGTCAGATACGCAGTATTTT.

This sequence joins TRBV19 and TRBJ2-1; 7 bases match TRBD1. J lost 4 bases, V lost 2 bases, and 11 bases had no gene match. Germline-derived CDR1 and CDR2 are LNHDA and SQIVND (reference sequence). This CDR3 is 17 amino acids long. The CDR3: CASSITGQVRVYNEQFF. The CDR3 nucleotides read TGTGCCAGTAGTATAACCGGACAGGTCAGAGTATACAATGAGCAGTTCTTC.

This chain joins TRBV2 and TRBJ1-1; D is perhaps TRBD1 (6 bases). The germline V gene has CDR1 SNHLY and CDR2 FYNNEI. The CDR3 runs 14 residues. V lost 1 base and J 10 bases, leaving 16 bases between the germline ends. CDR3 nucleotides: TGTGCCAGCAGTGAAGGAGGGCAGGGGCGGAGAGCTTTCTTT. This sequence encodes CASSEGGQGRRAFF.

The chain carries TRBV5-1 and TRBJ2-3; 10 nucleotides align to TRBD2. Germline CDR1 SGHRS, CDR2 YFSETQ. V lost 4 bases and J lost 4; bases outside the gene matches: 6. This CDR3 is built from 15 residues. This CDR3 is CASSVAGGGADTQYF. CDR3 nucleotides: TGCGCCAGCAGCGTAGCGGGGGGTGGCGCAGATACGCAGTATTTT.